A single sample is the source of the 20 T cell receptor beta chains below, sequenced in a study of T cell clonality in common variable immunodeficiency. Profiled with immunoSEQ multiplex PCR; TCRdb holds only in-frame clones, not every one. Observed in the sample are some 60,000 clones, none of them singletons. The sequencing input was peripheral blood mononuclear cells. Receptor source: a person aged 18 to 75 in good health.

The sample holds many counts of this clone. The read ends 3 residues before the CDR3 terminus; that terminus is restored from the germline J gene. The rearrangement joins TRBV29-1 to TRBJ2-1; 12 bases fit TRBD2. Germline CDR1 reads SQVTM; CDR2 reads ANQGSEA. The CDR3 runs 16 residues. The trim removed 6 bases at V and 6 bases at J, leaving 12 bases unmatched. CDR3 region: CSVEPPGLAGLNEQFF. CDR3 DNA, as far as it was read: TGCAGCGTGGAGCCTCCGGGACTAGCGGGTCTCAATGAG.

This clone was seen at least ten times. The read gets to within 3 residues of the CDR3 end, and the germline J gene fills in the rest. V is TRBV19 and J is TRBJ1-6; 9 bases are a match to TRBD1. After removal of 5 bases from V and 7 bases from J, the junction contained 6 bases not matched to a gene. CDR1 is LNHDA, CDR2 SQIVND, per germline (reference sequence). The CDR3 spans 15 residues. This CDR3 is CASSSTGGRNSPLHF. Incomplete CDR3 DNA: TGTGCCAGTAGTTCCACAGGGGGCAGGAATTCACCC.

This clone showed up many times. The read ends 3 residues shy of where the CDR3 ends; the end is completed using the germline J gene. The chain links TRBV19 to TRBJ1-1; no clear D. This CDR3 region has 11 residues. The V end lost 6 bases, the J end lost 7 bases, and 9 bases lay between the germline ends. Looked up from germline, CDR1 is LNHDA and CDR2 is SQIVND (reference sequence). The part of the CDR3 DNA that was read is TGTGCCAGTAGGAGCGTCCTTGAA. This codes for CASRSVLE. From start to end, the CDR3 is CASRSVLEAFF.

This clone was recorded at least ten times. With the read ending 3 residues before the CDR3 end, the germline J gene is used to fill in that end. This chain connects TRBV12-3 or TRBV12-4 to TRBJ2-1; tentative D call: TRBD2 (6 bases). The CDR3 has 15 amino acids. Trimming took off 6 bases at V and 9 bases at J, with 21 bases between the two ends. The sequenced CDR3 bases are TGTGCCAGCAGGGCTACAGCGGGCGGGCTCCTTGAG. It specifies CASRATAGGLLE. The full CDR3 protein is CASRATAGGLLEQFF.

This clone was counted at least ten times. The read terminates 3 residues ahead of where the CDR3 ends, so the germline J gene completes it. The chain employs TRBV20-1 and TRBJ1-6; 10 bases align to TRBD1. CDR3 size: 16 residues. With 3 bases clipped from V and 7 bases from J, the junction kept 9 bases outside the gene matches. CDR1 and CDR2 (germline): DFQATT, SNEGSKA (reference sequence). The CDR3 loop reads CSARGTGEGLNSPLHF. The sequenced part of the CDR3 DNA is TGCAGTGCTAGGGGGACAGGGGAGGGTCTGAATTCACCC.

This clone was found many times. The CDR3 end falls 3 residues outside the read, so it is completed with the germline J gene. The same CDR3 arises from other DNA sequences in this sample as well. The chain uses TRBV20-1 and TRBJ1-2, with D possibly being TRBD1 (5 bases). Germline V gene data show CDR1 as DFQATT and CDR2 as SNEGSKA (reference sequence). This CDR3 region has 11 residues. V gave up 0 bases and J gave up 7 bases, with 6 bases separating them. The CDR3 protein is CSARDRAGYTF. The part of the CDR3 DNA that was read is TGCAGTGCTAGAGACAGGGCTGGC.

This clone was counted ten times or more. Read coverage stops 3 residues before the CDR3 terminus; the germline J gene supplies the remainder. The rearrangement uses TRBV7-3 and TRBJ2-3, with 7 bases that match TRBD2. V gave up 8 bases and J gave up 4 bases; unmatched junction bases: 12. Per germline, CDR1 SGHTA and CDR2 FQGTGA. The CDR3 sequence is 15 residues long. This chain's CDR3 is CASSLGGARSDTQYF. The sequenced part of the CDR3 DNA is TGTGCCAGCTCGCTGGGAGGGGCCCGATCAGATACG. Full variable domain (outside the CDR3, taken from reference TRBV7-3 and TRBJ2-3): GAGVSQTPSNKVTEKGKYVELRCDPISGHTALYWYRQSLGQGPEFLIYFQGTGAADDSGLPNDRFFAVRPEGSVSTLKIQRTERGDSAVYLCASSLGGARSDTQYFGPGTRLTVL.

Concerning this clone itself: Read coverage stops 3 residues before the CDR3 terminus; the germline J gene supplies the remainder. The genes are TRBV29-1 and TRBJ2-7; 10 nucleotides agree with TRBD2. The germline CDR1 and CDR2 sequences are SQVTM and ANQGSEA. The CDR3 is 14 amino acids. V lost 1 base, J lost 4 bases, and 4 bases stayed unmatched. The CDR3 DNA, read in part, is TGCAGCGTTGAAGCAGCGGGAGGGCCTTACGAG. Residues: CSVEAAGGPYE. The CDR3, in full, reads CSVEAAGGPYEQYF.

In its sample, this clone was seen many times. Sequencing ends 3 residues short of the CDR3 end; the germline J gene provides the rest. This chain links TRBV6-1 with TRBJ1-6; 7 bases map to TRBD1. The CDR3 runs to 16 residues. From germline, CDR1 is MNHNS and CDR2 SASEGT. J lost 10 bases, V lost 3 bases, and 12 bases had no gene match. CDR3: CASSEQFTGDHSPLHF. The CDR3 DNA, read in part, is TGTGCCAGCAGTGAGCAATTTACAGGGGACCACTCACCC.

This clone was picked up many times. The read stops 3 residues short of the end of the CDR3; the missing end is completed from the germline J gene. The chain employs TRBV5-1 and TRBJ2-4, with D perhaps matching TRBD1 or TRBD2 (5 bases each). Trimming pared 1 base from V and 5 bases from J, leaving 7 bases between. CDR1 and CDR2 (germline): SGHRS, YFSETQ. The CDR3 is made up of 13 amino acids. The CDR3 bases that were read are TGCGCCAGCAGCTTGCAGGGAGAAAACATT. Its protein product is CASSLQGENI. From start to end, the CDR3 is CASSLQGENIQYF.

In its sample, this clone was seen many times. The read ends 3 residues early relative to the CDR3; the germline J gene fills the gap. V gene TRBV2 combines with J gene TRBJ2-1; 15 bases are shared with TRBD2. The CDR3 length is 19 residues. Germline V gene sequence: CDR1 SNHLY, CDR2 FYNNEI. J gave up 1 base and V 4 bases, and 8 bases lay outside the gene matches. The CDR3 sequence: CASSVRTSGRDVSYNEQFF. Incomplete CDR3 DNA: TGTGCCAGCAGTGTTAGGACTAGCGGGAGGGATGTTTCCTACAATGAG.

This clone was seen many times. The CDR3 end is not reached by the read, which stops 3 residues before it; the germline J gene fills it in. The chain links TRBV18 to TRBJ2-7, with D tentatively TRBD1 (6 bases). This CDR3 has 12 amino acids. V lost 3 bases, J lost 3 bases, and 6 bases lay in between. Germline loops: CDR1 KGHSH, CDR2 LQKENI. Incomplete CDR3 DNA: TGTGCCAGCTCACCGGACAGCTACGAG. Amino acids: CASSPDSYE. The CDR3 as a whole reads CASSPDSYEQYF.

This clone was observed many times. The sequenced fragment ends 3 residues before the CDR3 boundary, so the rest is inferred from the germline J gene. This chain joins TRBV7-2 and TRBJ2-7, with 7 nucleotides matching TRBD1. The germline V gene has CDR1 SGHTA and CDR2 FQGNSA. This CDR3 has 15 residues. Germline trimming cut 2 bases from V and 4 bases from J; bases unmatched to any gene: 8. The chain's CDR3 is CASSLQGVIIYEQYF. The part of the CDR3 DNA that was read is TGTGCCAGCAGCTTACAGGGGGTAATAATATACGAG.

This clone was detected ten times or more. The CDR3 end is not reached by the read, which stops 3 residues before it; the germline J gene fills it in. V is TRBV7-9 and J is TRBJ2-2; TRBD1 matches at 9 bases. J was trimmed by 6 bases and V by 5 bases; bases with no gene match: 7. This CDR3 spans 15 amino acids. Germline CDR1 reads SEHNR; CDR2 reads FQNEAQ (reference sequence). The CDR3 loop is CASSIPRQGAGELFF. The sequenced part of the CDR3 DNA is TGTGCCAGCAGCATTCCCCGACAGGGGGCCGGGGAG.

This clone has a count of ten or more. The CDR3 is cut off 3 residues early in the read; its end comes from the germline J gene. The chain has TRBV7-8 and TRBJ2-1; 13 nucleotides line up with TRBD2. Germline V gene data show CDR1 as SGHVS and CDR2 as FQNEAQ. This CDR3 has 16 amino acids. V dropped 1 base and J dropped 9; count of bases not matched to a gene: 6. The sequenced part of the CDR3 DNA is TGTGCCAGCAGCTTAGTGGGGACTAGCGGGATTGGTGAG. It yields the protein CASSLVGTSGIGE. The whole CDR3 sequence is CASSLVGTSGIGEQFF.

Note on this clone: The CDR3 end falls 3 residues outside the read, so it is completed with the germline J gene. The J gene is TRBJ2-5, the V gene TRBV7-8; 13 bases align to TRBD2. The CDR3 loop spans 16 amino acids. J gave up 5 bases and V 5 bases, and 8 bases lay outside the gene matches. Germline CDR1 SGHVS, CDR2 FQNEAQ. The sequenced part of the CDR3 DNA is TGTGCCAGCAGCCGGGGACTAGCGGGAATGTGGGAGACC. Protein sequence: CASSRGLAGMWET. The full CDR3 sequence reads CASSRGLAGMWETQYF.

This clone was observed many times. The read falls 3 residues short of the CDR3 end, and the missing part is taken from the germline J gene. This chain joins TRBV20-1 and TRBJ1-2; D uncertain. The CDR3 runs 15 residues. The germline V gene encodes CDR1 DFQATT and CDR2 SNEGSKA (reference sequence). The CDR3 region is CSARAPSGTFGGYTF. The CDR3 DNA, read in part, is TGCAGTGCTAGAGCTCCATCAGGCACATTTGGAGGC.

This clone was observed many times. The read is 3 residues too short to cover the CDR3 end, so that end is filled in from the germline J gene. This chain joins TRBV28 and TRBJ2-2; D perhaps matches TRBD1 (5 bases). Germline CDR1 reads MDHEN; CDR2 reads SYDVKM. This CDR3 comprises 14 residues. Trimming took off 10 bases at V and 3 bases at J, with 15 bases between the two ends. The DNA read from the CDR3 is TGTGCCACCTTAAGGGGTATGGACACCGGGGAG. Amino acid sequence: CATLRGMDTGE. The full CDR3 protein reads CATLRGMDTGELFF. Complete variable domain (other parts from reference TRBV28 and TRBJ2-2): DVKVTQSSRYLVKRTGEKVFLECVQDMDHENMFWYRQDPGLGLRLIYFSYDVKMKEKGDIPEGYSVSREKKERFSLILESASTNQTSMYLCATLRGMDTGELFFGEGSRLTVL.

This clone was seen more than once but under ten times. The missing CDR3 end, 3 residues past where the read stops, is filled in from the germline J gene. The chain has TRBV11-1 and TRBJ2-1, with TRBD2 identical over 12 bases. Germline V CDR1 and CDR2: SGHAT, FQDESV (reference sequence). V was pared by 5 bases and J by 9 bases, with 5 bases of the junction left unmatched. The CDR3 sequence is 14 residues long. The sequenced CDR3 bases are TGTGCCAGCAGCGACCCGGGACTAGCGGGTGAG. This sequence encodes CASSDPGLAGE. The complete CDR3 reads CASSDPGLAGEQFF.

In this sample, this clone turned up a few times. The read ends 3 residues shy of where the CDR3 ends; the end is completed using the germline J gene. This chain joins TRBV30 and TRBJ1-2, with D tentatively TRBD1 (5 bases). Germline CDR1 and CDR2: GTSNPN and SVGIG (reference sequence). The CDR3 extends over 16 amino acids. CDR3 region: CAWQPGLAGVSYDYTF. The part of the CDR3 DNA that was read is TGTGCCTGGCAGCCGGGACTAGCGGGAGTCTCCTACGAC. Filled out from reference TRBV30 and TRBJ1-2, the complete variable domain reads SQTIHQWPATLVQPVGSPLSLECTVEGTSNPNLYWYRQAAGRGLQLLFYSVGIGQISSEVPQNLSASRPQDRQFILSSKKLLLSDSGFYLCAWQPGLAGVSYDYTFGSGTRLTVV.